This section outlines one T cell receptor (beta chain) sequence together with its context. Its antigen remains unknown. The V end lost 0 bases, the J end lost 2 bases, and 8 bases lay between the germline ends. The CDR3 is 14 amino acids. The V gene's germline CDR1 is KGHSH and CDR2 LQKENI. This specimen comes from a study of blood T cells in healthy people across ages. Next came a second PCR, run for 7 to 11 cycles, which used a sample-barcoded 5' primer along with a J-beta primer mix. Paired-end reads containing CDR3 totaled no fewer than 2.5 million for each sample. TCRdb redid the calling of the 5' RACE reads with MiXCR, one entry per CDR3 protein. Of about 580,000 distinct CDR3 sequences detected, around 50% appear once; the ten largest clones hold roughly 25%. Regarding the study as a whole: Greater diversity and more naive CD4+ cells were seen in long-lived donors than in aged donors.

Material for sequencing was blood. The source is a man aged 80 or over in good health. The chain employs TRBV18 and TRBJ2-7; D is undetermined. The CDR3 sequence is CASSPPLGTYEQYF. In nucleotides, the CDR3 is TGTGCCAGCTCACCACCCCTAGGTACCTACGAGCAGTACTTC. The variable domain in full, completed from reference TRBV18 and TRBJ2-7, reads NAGVMQNPRHLVRRRGQEARLRCSPMKGHSHVYWYRQLPEEGLKFMVYLQKENIIDESGMPKERFSAEFPKEGPSILRIQQVVRGDSAAYFCASSPPLGTYEQYFGPGTRLTVT.